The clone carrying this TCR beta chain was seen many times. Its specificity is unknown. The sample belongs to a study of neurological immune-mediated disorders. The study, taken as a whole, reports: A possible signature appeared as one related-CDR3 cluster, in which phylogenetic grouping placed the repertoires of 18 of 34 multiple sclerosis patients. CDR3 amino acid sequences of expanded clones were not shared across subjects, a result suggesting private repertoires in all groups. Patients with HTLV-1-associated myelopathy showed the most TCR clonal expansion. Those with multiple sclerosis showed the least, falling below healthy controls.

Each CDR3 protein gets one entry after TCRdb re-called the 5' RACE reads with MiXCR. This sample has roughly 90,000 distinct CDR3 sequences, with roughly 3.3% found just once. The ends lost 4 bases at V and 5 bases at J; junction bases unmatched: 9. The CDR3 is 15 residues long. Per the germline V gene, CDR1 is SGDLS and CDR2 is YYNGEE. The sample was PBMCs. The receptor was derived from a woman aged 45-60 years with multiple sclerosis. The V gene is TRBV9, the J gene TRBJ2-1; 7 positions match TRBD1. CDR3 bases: TGTGCCAGCAGCACTTCAGGGGGACGGAACAATGAGCAGTTCTTC. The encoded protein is CASSTSGGRNNEQFF.